This T cell receptor (beta chain) was sequenced during a study of molecular identifiers for immune sequencing clone quantification. TCR libraries were built in bulk with a published protocol and specific TCR primers. One entry per CDR3 protein results from TCRdb running MiXCR on the PCR reads. This table holds over 550,000 distinct CDR3 sequences, approximately 24% found once. A CD8+CD4-CCR7+CD45RA+ gate was used to sort naive CD8 T cells. The CDR3 runs 18 residues. The ends lost 5 bases at V and 2 bases at J; junction bases unmatched: 15. Germline values: CDR1 MNHEY, CDR2 SMNVEV (reference sequence). Study-level results: Over 97% of effector molecules, but under 1% in naive cells, were held by clones with more than 20 RNA copies.

This clonotype was counted a few times. Its cognate antigen is unknown. This receptor was identified in a human donor in good health. Some libraries in this study had Jurkat cell RNA spiked in. This sequence joins TRBV27 and TRBJ2-5, with 9 bases identical to TRBD1. Sequencing input: naive CD8+ T cells from blood, with Jurkat cell RNA spiked in. As for subset: FACS-sorted CD8+CD4-CCR7+CD45RA+ naive T cells. The CDR3, as DNA: TGTGCCAGCAGTCCTGGGACAGGGTATCTTTTGAGGCAAGAGACCCAGTACTTC. This codes for CASSPGTGYLLRQETQYF.